Listed below are T cell receptor beta chains from one sample, sequenced in a study of blood T cell repertoires in COVID-19. The data were produced by immunoSEQ multiplex PCR, yet TCRdb's version contains in-frame clones alone and is incomplete. The sample holds about 180,000 clones; 75% to 90% are singletons and the top ten take 7%. Sequenced input: peripheral blood. Receptors were obtained from a woman aged 40 to 55 with COVID-19, enrolled during active disease. CDR3s include the opening cysteine and the closing phenylalanine or tryptophan. Each record gives: clone size, J gene, V gene, D gene, CDR3 protein, CDR3 DNA. A D gene is named only where the DNA matches it firmly. For some rows the clone size is stated as once, few or many, or as a class when expanded; others skip it.

abundance: NA
j_gene: TRBJ1-5
v_gene: TRBV9
d_gene: NA
CDR3aa: CASSVGDRNQPQHF
CDR3nt: TGTGCCAGCAGCGTAGGAGACAGAAATCAGCCCCAGCATTTT

abundance: NA
j_gene: TRBJ2-7
v_gene: TRBV19
d_gene: NA
CDR3aa: CASSETGYSYEQYF
CDR3nt: TGTGCCAGTAGTGAAACAGGGTATTCCTACGAGCAGTACTTC

abundance: NA
j_gene: TRBJ1-3
v_gene: TRBV4-1
d_gene: TRBD1
CDR3aa: CASSQGPGQPTSGNTIYF
CDR3nt: TGCGCCAGCAGCCAAGGTCCGGGACAGCCAACCTCTGGAAACACCATATATTTT

abundance: NA
j_gene: TRBJ1-3
v_gene: TRBV19
d_gene: NA
CDR3aa: CASRIPIFFGGNTIYF
CDR3nt: TGTGCCAGTAGGATCCCCATTTTTTTTGGGGGGAACACCATATATTTT

abundance: NA
j_gene: TRBJ2-2
v_gene: TRBV4-1
d_gene: TRBD1
CDR3aa: CASSRNAGQGFNGELFF
CDR3nt: TGCGCCAGCAGCCGGAACGCGGGACAGGGTTTTAACGGGGAGCTGTTTTTT

abundance: few
j_gene: TRBJ2-1
v_gene: TRBV19
d_gene: NA
CDR3aa: CATGEGGNEQFF
CDR3nt: TGTGCCACCGGAGAGGGCGGCAATGAGCAGTTCTTC

abundance: NA
j_gene: TRBJ1-1
v_gene: TRBV4-2
d_gene: NA
CDR3aa: CASSQDPGVDEAFF
CDR3nt: TGTGCCAGCAGCCAAGATCCGGGGGTCGATGAAGCTTTCTTT

abundance: few
j_gene: TRBJ2-2
v_gene: TRBV2
d_gene: NA
CDR3aa: CASSDMGPWSGELFF
CDR3nt: TGTGCCAGCAGTGACATGGGCCCTTGGTCCGGGGAGCTGTTTTTT

abundance: NA
j_gene: TRBJ1-1
v_gene: TRBV6-5
d_gene: TRBD1
CDR3aa: CASSLQGSTEAFF
CDR3nt: TGTGCCAGCAGCCTACAGGGGAGCACTGAAGCTTTCTTT

abundance: NA
j_gene: TRBJ2-2
v_gene: TRBV5-4
d_gene: NA
CDR3aa: CASSSKRGNTGELFF
CDR3nt: TGTGCCAGCAGCTCCAAGAGAGGGAACACCGGGGAGCTGTTTTTT

abundance: NA
j_gene: TRBJ1-5
v_gene: TRBV28
d_gene: NA
CDR3aa: CASSFQGNQPQHF
CDR3nt: TGTGCCAGCAGTTTTCAGGGTAACCAGCCCCAGCATTTT

abundance: NA
j_gene: TRBJ1-1
v_gene: TRBV20-1
d_gene: NA
CDR3aa: CSAQGREIAFF
CDR3nt: TGCAGTGCCCAGGGAAGAGAAATAGCTTTCTTT

abundance: NA
j_gene: TRBJ2-7
v_gene: TRBV5-1
d_gene: NA
CDR3aa: CASSWESYEQYF
CDR3nt: TGCGCCAGCAGCTGGGAGAGCTACGAGCAGTACTTC

abundance: NA
j_gene: TRBJ2-2
v_gene: TRBV6-5
d_gene: NA
CDR3aa: CASSSLRGGELFF
CDR3nt: TGTGCCAGCAGTTCGCTCCGGGGGGGGGAGCTGTTTTTT

abundance: NA
j_gene: TRBJ1-2
v_gene: TRBV6-5
d_gene: NA
CDR3aa: CASTRQNPPYGYTF
CDR3nt: TGTGCCAGCACCCGACAGAACCCTCCCTATGGCTACACCTTC

abundance: NA
j_gene: TRBJ1-1
v_gene: TRBV29-1
d_gene: TRBD1
CDR3aa: CSVGPFTGGAFF
CDR3nt: TGCAGCGTTGGGCCGTTTACAGGGGGAGCTTTCTTT

abundance: NA
j_gene: TRBJ1-6
v_gene: TRBV14
d_gene: NA
CDR3aa: CASQGTYNSPLHF
CDR3nt: TGTGCCAGTCAGGGGACCTATAATTCACCCCTCCACTTT

abundance: NA
j_gene: TRBJ2-3
v_gene: TRBV19
d_gene: NA
CDR3aa: CASSATGTAPADTQYF
CDR3nt: TGTGCCAGTAGTGCTACCGGGACTGCCCCCGCAGATACGCAGTATTTT